The next 26 T cell receptor beta chains were all read from a single sample in a study of blood T cell repertoires in COVID-19. The method was immunoSEQ multiplex PCR; TCRdb's version includes in-frame clones alone and lacks a portion of them. This table has about 45,000 clones, approximately 80% appearing once. The source material was peripheral blood. Every receptor here comes from a man between 65 and 85 years old with acute or convalescent COVID-19.

This chain links TRBV19 with TRBJ1-1; 9 nucleotides line up with TRBD1. Trimming took 5 bases from V and 0 from J; bases not matched to a gene: 4. CDR1 LNHDA and CDR2 SQIVND come from the germline V gene (reference sequence). CDR3 length: 15 amino acids. The CDR3 DNA is TGTGCCAGTAGTCCAAGACAGGGGGTGAACACTGAAGCTTTCTTT. Its translation: CASSPRQGVNTEAFF.

V usage is TRBV6-5 and J usage is TRBJ1-2; weak D call: TRBD1 (5 bases). This CDR3 region has 15 residues. CDR1 is MNHEY and CDR2 is SVGAGI in the germline V gene. V was cut by 7 bases and J by 5 bases, with 20 bases left in between. CDR3 amino acids: CASISSLGDRYGYTF. Written as DNA, the CDR3 is TGTGCCAGCATCTCCTCGTTAGGGGATCGGTATGGCTACACCTTC.

This sequence joins TRBV19 and TRBJ2-1, with 8 bases identical to TRBD2. The CDR3 is 15 amino acids. In germline, CDR1 is LNHDA, CDR2 SQIVND (reference sequence). V trimming: 4 bases; J trimming: 0 bases; junction bases outside the gene matches: 2. The DNA for the CDR3 is TGTGCCAGTAGTACCAGCGGGAGCTCCTACAATGAGCAGTTCTTC. It codes for CASSTSGSSYNEQFF. Combining the CDR3 with reference TRBV19 and TRBJ2-1 gives the whole variable domain DGGITQSPKYLFRKEGQNVTLSCEQNLNHDAMYWYRQDPGQGLRLIYYSQIVNDFQKGDIAEGYSVSREKKESFPLTVTSAQKNPTAFYLCASSTSGSSYNEQFFGPGTRLTVL.

The gene calls are TRBV11-2 and TRBJ1-1; D ambiguous. The V end was cut by 6 bases, the J end by 1 base, with 12 bases between. There are 14 residues in the CDR3. Per germline, CDR1 SGHAT and CDR2 FQNNGV. CDR3 residues: CASSIQNPNTEAFF. Here the CDR3 DNA reads TGTGCCAGCAGTATACAGAATCCGAACACTGAAGCTTTCTTT.

This clone was seen just once. V usage is TRBV2 and J usage is TRBJ1-2, with 8 bases fitting TRBD1. V gave up 9 bases and J gave up 1 base; unmatched junction bases: 1. This CDR3 has 12 amino acids. In germline, CDR1 is SNHLY, CDR2 FYNNEI. The CDR3 nucleotides read TGTGCCAGGACAGGGGATAACTATGGCTACACCTTC. Translating it yields CARTGDNYGYTF. Complete variable domain (other parts from reference TRBV2 and TRBJ1-2): EPEVTQTPSHQVTQMGQEVILRCVPISNHLYFYWYRQILGQKVEFLVSFYNNEISEKSEIFDDQFSVERPDGSNFTLKIRSTKLEDSAMYFCARTGDNYGYTFGSGTRLTVV.

V and J are TRBV6-6 and TRBJ1-6, with D perhaps matching TRBD1 (6 bases). The germline V and J ends were trimmed by 4 bases and 6 bases, with 16 bases remaining between them. CDR3 length: 16 residues. Germline assignment: CDR1 MNHNY and CDR2 SVGAGI (reference sequence). CDR3 sequence: CASSFVKGGGNSPLHF. CDR3 DNA: TGTGCCAGCAGTTTCGTCAAAGGGGGTGGTAATTCACCCCTCCACTTT.

The chain recombines TRBV5-1 with TRBJ1-1, with 7 bases that match TRBD1. The CDR3 covers 16 residues. In germline, CDR1 is SGHRS, CDR2 YFSETQ. The trim removed 4 bases at V and 5 bases at J, leaving 14 bases unmatched. Here the CDR3 reads CASSLLSGTATTEAFF. The CDR3 DNA is TGCGCCAGCAGCCTCTTATCCGGGACAGCGACGACTGAAGCTTTCTTT.

The gene calls are TRBV27 and TRBJ1-5; 9 positions agree with TRBD1. This CDR3 spans 15 amino acids. CDR1 and CDR2 (germline): MNHEY, SMNVEV (reference sequence). With 6 bases clipped from V and 11 bases from J, the junction kept 14 bases outside the gene matches. The CDR3 region is CASSPYPGTGTAQHF. In DNA, the CDR3 is TGTGCCAGCAGCCCGTACCCCGGGACAGGGACAGCCCAGCATTTT.

This chain joins TRBV4-2 and TRBJ1-3; 9 bases are a match to TRBD1. This CDR3 is 16 amino acids long. Germline V lookup: CDR1 LGHNA, CDR2 YNFKEQ. Trimming cost V 4 bases and J 0 bases; bases outside gene matches: 4. CDR3 nucleotides: TGTGCCAGCAGCCCGGGACAGGGCCCCTCTGGAAACACCATATATTTT. Encoded protein: CASSPGQGPSGNTIYF.

The V gene is TRBV19, the J gene TRBJ1-1; tentatively, D is TRBD1 (6 bases). Trimming removed 5 bases at V and 3 bases at J, with 13 bases between. This CDR3 is built from 14 residues. Germline V gives CDR1 LNHDA, CDR2 SQIVND (reference sequence). Here the CDR3 reads CASSFRQAHTEAFF. In nucleotides, the CDR3 is TGTGCCAGTAGTTTCCGACAGGCCCACACTGAAGCTTTCTTT.

The V and J genes are TRBV27 and TRBJ1-2; D gene ambiguous. CDR1 is MNHEY, CDR2 SMNVEV, per germline (reference sequence). This CDR3 has 14 residues. Trimming pared 0 bases from V and 11 bases from J, leaving 16 bases between. In DNA, the CDR3 is TGTGCCAGCAGTTTATCAGGAAGTGGAAGAGGATACACCTTC. This translates into CASSLSGSGRGYTF.

J is TRBJ2-3 and V is TRBV5-4, with D possibly being TRBD2 (6 bases). The V end was cut by 9 bases, the J end by 0 bases, with 17 bases between. Germline CDR1 reads SGHNT; CDR2 reads YYREEE (reference sequence). This CDR3 contains 15 residues. The CDR3 sequence: CATTRWGLSTDTQYF. The CDR3 DNA reads as TGTGCCACAACCAGATGGGGACTCAGCACAGATACGCAGTATTTT.

This rearrangement joins TRBV4-3 to TRBJ1-1; D unclear. The CDR3 contains 14 residues. In germline, CDR1 is LGHNA, CDR2 YSLEER. Trimming shortened V by 1 base and J by 1 base, and 7 bases separated the two germline ends. This CDR3 reads CASSQGHRNTEAFF. The CDR3 DNA is TGCGCCAGCAGCCAAGGCCACAGGAACACTGAAGCTTTCTTT.

The genes are TRBV2 and TRBJ2-7, with 9 bases fitting TRBD1. With 4 bases clipped from V and 1 base from J, the junction kept 14 bases outside the gene matches. The CDR3 loop spans 18 amino acids. Germline assignment: CDR1 SNHLY and CDR2 FYNNEI. For the CDR3, the DNA is TGTGCCAGCAGTGTGAGCGGTAAACAGGGGGCAAGGTCCTACGAGCAGTACTTC. It is translated as CASSVSGKQGARSYEQYF.

The V call is TRBV24-1, the J call TRBJ1-4; TRBD1 aligns across 7 bases. The CDR3 has 11 residues. Looked up from germline, CDR1 is KGHDR and CDR2 is SFDVKD. J gave up 7 bases and V 12 bases, and 4 bases lay outside the gene matches. For the CDR3, the DNA is TGTGCCCCCGACAGGGCTGAAAAACTGTTTTTT. It codes for CAPDRAEKLFF.

The genes are TRBV10-3 and TRBJ1-2, with 7 bases matching TRBD1. V lost 3 bases to trimming and J lost 5 bases; unmatched junction nucleotides: 9. Germline V gene lookup returns CDR1 ENHRY and CDR2 SYGVKD. There are 15 residues in the CDR3. The CDR3 here is CAISDPGTALYGYTF. In DNA form, the CDR3 reads TGTGCCATCAGTGATCCCGGGACAGCACTATATGGCTACACCTTC.

This chain joins TRBV29-1 and TRBJ1-2; 7 nucleotides align to TRBD1. J was trimmed by 8 bases and V by 5 bases; bases with no gene match: 5. CDR3 length equals 11 residues. Germline-derived CDR1 and CDR2 are SQVTM and ANQGSEA. The CDR3 DNA reads as TGCAGCGTTCTGGACAGGAAGGGCTACACCTTC. Amino acids: CSVLDRKGYTF.

This clone turned up a few times. V and J are TRBV11-1 and TRBJ2-2; 8 positions agree with TRBD1. Germline-derived CDR1 and CDR2 are SGHAT and FQDESV (reference sequence). The CDR3 covers 16 residues. The ends lost 5 bases at V and 8 bases at J; junction bases unmatched: 13. This chain's CDR3 is CASSRTDAGGWGELFF. CDR3 DNA sequence: TGTGCCAGCAGCCGGACCGATGCAGGGGGCTGGGGGGAGCTGTTTTTT.

J is TRBJ2-3 and V is TRBV6-5, with a possible D match to TRBD1 (6 bases). Germline CDR1 reads MNHEY; CDR2 reads SVGAGI. The V gene lost 6 bases and the J gene lost 0 bases, with 10 bases spanning the gap. This CDR3 contains 14 residues. CDR3 amino acids: CASSRTGSTDTQYF. The CDR3 DNA follows: TGTGCCAGCAGCAGAACAGGGAGCACAGATACGCAGTATTTT.

V gene TRBV3-1 (or the pseudogene TRBV3-2) combines with J gene TRBJ1-1; 9 nucleotides align to TRBD1. Germline lookup yields CDR1 LGHDT and CDR2 YNNKEL (reference sequence). V shed 6 bases and J 8 bases; nucleotides not matched to a gene: 4. The CDR3 extends over 12 amino acids. CDR3 loop: CASRTGGEEAFF. DNA for the CDR3: TGTGCCAGCAGAACAGGGGGCGAGGAAGCTTTCTTT.

The chain has TRBV24-1 and TRBJ2-2, with TRBD2 matching 12 bases. Trimming removed 4 bases from V and 10 bases from J; junction bases left unmatched: 12. This CDR3 comprises 17 residues. Germline CDR1 and CDR2: KGHDR and SFDVKD. The chain's CDR3 is CATSDRGLAGTPVELFF. The CDR3 nucleotides read TGTGCCACCAGTGACCGCGGACTAGCGGGGACGCCCGTGGAGCTGTTTTTT.

The rearrangement links TRBV2 to TRBJ1-2, with D tentatively TRBD1 (6 bases). Germline values: CDR1 SNHLY, CDR2 FYNNEI. This CDR3 spans 13 amino acids. The V end was cut by 6 bases, the J end by 2 bases, with 10 bases between. The CDR3 nucleotides read TGTGCCAGCAGGCTTCAGGGGAACTATGGCTACACCTTC. It is translated as CASRLQGNYGYTF. Full variable domain (remainder filled in from reference TRBV2 and TRBJ1-2): EPEVTQTPSHQVTQMGQEVILRCVPISNHLYFYWYRQILGQKVEFLVSFYNNEISEKSEIFDDQFSVERPDGSNFTLKIRSTKLEDSAMYFCASRLQGNYGYTFGSGTRLTVV.

The chain recombines TRBV6-6 with TRBJ2-7, with 7 positions matching TRBD2. CDR1 and CDR2 (germline): MNHNY, SVGAGI (reference sequence). The CDR3 length is 15 residues. V lost 6 bases and J lost 0; bases outside the gene matches: 8. CDR3: CASRSAGVVSYEQYF. In DNA form, the CDR3 reads TGTGCCAGCAGATCGGCGGGGGTCGTCTCCTACGAGCAGTACTTC.

By its share, this clone is medium-sized (0.01 to 0.1%). The genes are TRBV4-1 and TRBJ2-7; 8 positions agree with TRBD1. The CDR3 extends over 16 amino acids. The J segment lost 5 bases and the V segment lost 0 bases, leaving 9 bases of the junction unmatched. In germline, CDR1 is MGHRA, CDR2 YSYEKL. DNA for the CDR3: TGCGCCAGCAGCCAAGATGAGGGACAGGATTGGGACGAGCAGTACTTC. It encodes CASSQDEGQDWDEQYF.

The genes are TRBV18 and TRBJ2-2; 7 bases agree with TRBD1. CDR3 length: 15 amino acids. J lost 5 bases, V lost 2 bases, and 5 bases had no gene match. Germline CDR1 KGHSH, CDR2 LQKENI. The CDR3 loop reads CASSPGEGATGELFF. Written as DNA, the CDR3 is TGTGCCAGCTCACCAGGAGAGGGGGCAACCGGGGAGCTGTTTTTT.

The chain joins TRBV6-5 to TRBJ1-6; D call uncertain. Per the germline V gene, CDR1 is MNHEY and CDR2 is SVGAGI. The V gene lost 6 bases and the J gene lost 11 bases, with 11 bases spanning the gap. The CDR3 is 12 amino acids. The CDR3 here is CASRQQVPPLHF. In DNA form, the CDR3 reads TGTGCCAGCAGACAGCAAGTGCCACCCCTCCACTTT.